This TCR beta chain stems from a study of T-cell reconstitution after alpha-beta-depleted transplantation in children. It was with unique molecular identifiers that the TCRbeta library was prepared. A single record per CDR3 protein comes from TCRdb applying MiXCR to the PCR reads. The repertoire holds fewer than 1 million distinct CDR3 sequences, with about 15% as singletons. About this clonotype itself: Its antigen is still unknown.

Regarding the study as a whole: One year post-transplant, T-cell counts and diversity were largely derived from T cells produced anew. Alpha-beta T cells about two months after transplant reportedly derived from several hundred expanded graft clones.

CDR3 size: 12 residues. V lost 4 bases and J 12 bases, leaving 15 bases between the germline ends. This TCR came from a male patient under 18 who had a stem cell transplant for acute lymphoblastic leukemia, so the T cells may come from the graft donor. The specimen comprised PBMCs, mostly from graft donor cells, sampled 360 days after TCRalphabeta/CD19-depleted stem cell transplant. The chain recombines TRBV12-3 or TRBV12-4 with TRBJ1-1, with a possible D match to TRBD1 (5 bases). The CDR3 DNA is TGTGCCAGCAGTTGGGACCTTCACGGAACTTTCTTT. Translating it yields CASSWDLHGTFF.